This TCR beta chain was found in a study of immune heterogeneity within non-small cell lung tumors (dated by TCRdb to between 2017 and 2018). Background for the entire study: Histology comprised a handful of squamous cell carcinomas, approximately nine non-squamous carcinomas and 1 tumor not otherwise specified. To look at intratumoral immune heterogeneity, the study ran whole-exome sequencing, RNA-seq and TCR beta repertoire sequencing on several spatially distinct regions taken from every NSCLC tumor. Binding of neoantigens to the HLA alleles of each patient was predicted with netMHCpan-3.0 for mutant peptides of 8 to 11 amino acids. TCR repertoires were analyzed from some 56 tumor loci of more than 14 patients, while transcriptome data covered only roughly 40 loci from more than 10 patients.

Genomic DNA extracted from bulk tumor tissue served as TCR template, with approximately 590 ng gDNA amplified per sample. During surgery, several biopsies were collected from each primary tumor and placed as far from one another as possible within the tumor mass. The study cohort was described as untreated, and the patients were newly diagnosed NSCLC cases having curative surgery. Donors were some 15 newly diagnosed non-small cell lung cancer patients undergoing surgery with curative intent. Two independent pathologists examined the resected tumor masses. Sequencing was performed only on DNA and RNA samples of high quality. The TCR beta CDR3 region was amplified with a multiplex PCR system, in which a first round of about 10 cycles was run using 32 V-gene forward and 13 J-gene reverse primers. The first PCR round used a QIAGEN Multiplex PCR Kit, and the primer sequences were filed in Chinese patent CN105087789A. Illumina universal primers were attached in a second round of PCR run with the Phusion High-Fidelity PCR Kit. The TCR libraries underwent paired-end sequencing with a read length of 151 bp on the Illumina HiSeq X Ten platform. Per the source publication's procedure: Reads lacking multiplex PCR primers were removed with Cutadapt, read pairs were merged with PEAR, and CDR3 regions were called with MiXCR default settings. Repertoire diversity was assessed by Shannon entropy, and clonality was calculated as one minus the Shannon entropy divided by the ln of the count of productive unique sequences. Dominant or high-frequency T-cell clones were defined as clonotypes at frequencies of at least 0.5%. TCRdb handled the public reads itself, with Q25 trimming in fastp and clone calling in MiXCR, and kept productive beta chains. Identical CDR3 proteins give one entry, which carries the most common genes and DNA. The V and J calls come from TCRdb's annotation, not from the publication. A total of 9,400 or so distinct CDR3 sequences appear in this sample, roughly 32% of them only once. The ten biggest clones cover roughly 12% of the sample.

This clonotype qualifies as medium-sized (0.01 to 0.1%). Its antigen is still unknown. The sample holds no much larger clone one base away, and base qualities are not on file. CDR1 and CDR2, per the germline V gene, are MGHRA and YSYEKL. Counted from cysteine to phenylalanine, this CDR3 has 13 amino acids. Kept here is only the CDR3 DNA, which spans 39 bases and is read in frame from base 1. V is trimmed back by 4 bases and J by 4 bases, and the junction contains 1 base that no gene match accounts for. Broad study findings and their caveats: High-frequency TCR beta clonotypes were found to be largely distinct between individual patients. Within a given patient, the same dominant CDR3B clonotypes showed up repeatedly across loci, although different tumor locations also carried unique high-frequency clones. Local T-cell repertoire clonality showed a statistically significant but moderate positive correlation with local tumor mutational burden (R about 0.33).

Input material: lung tumor tissue. This receptor chain uses TRBV4-1 and TRBJ1-1, with TRBD1 identical over 9 junction bases. The TCR originated in a man between 60 and 70 years old with non-small cell lung cancer. The nucleotides read TGCGCCAGCAGCCTACAGGGGGCCACTGAAGCTTTCTTT. Its protein is CASSLQGATEAFF.